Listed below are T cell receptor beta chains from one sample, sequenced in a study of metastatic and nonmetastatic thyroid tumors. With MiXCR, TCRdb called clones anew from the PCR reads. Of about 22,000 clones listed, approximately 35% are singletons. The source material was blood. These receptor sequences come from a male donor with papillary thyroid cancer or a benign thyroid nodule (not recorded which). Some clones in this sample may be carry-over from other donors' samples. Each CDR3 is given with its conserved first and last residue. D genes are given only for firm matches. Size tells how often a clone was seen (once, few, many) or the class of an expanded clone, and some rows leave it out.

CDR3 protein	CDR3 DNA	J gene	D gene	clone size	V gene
CSVMIGQGEQFF	TGCAGCGTTATGATCGGTCAGGGGGAGCAGTTCTTC	TRBJ2-1	-	-	TRBV29-1
CASKKTSGRAGEQFF	TGTGCCAGCAAAAAGACTAGCGGGAGGGCCGGGGAGCAGTTCTTC	TRBJ2-1	TRBD2	-	TRBV11-1
CASRDLPGQGTEAFF	TGTGCCAGCAGAGATCTCCCGGGACAGGGGACCGAAGCTTTCTTT	TRBJ1-1	TRBD1	-	TRBV11-2
CASSYGFMDEQFF	TGTGCCAGCAGTTACGGTTTTATGGATGAGCAGTTCTTC	TRBJ2-1	-	many	TRBV6-2/TRBV6-3
CASSQAREYEQYF	TGCGCCAGCAGCCAAGCTAGAGAGTACGAGCAGTACTTC	TRBJ2-7	-	-	TRBV4-1
CASSLRHRPNTEAFF	TGTGCCAGCAGTTTGAGACACCGCCCAAACACTGAAGCTTTCTTT	TRBJ1-1	-	medium-sized	TRBV12-3/TRBV12-4
CSAIGDSYEQYF	TGCAGTGCCATAGGGGACAGCTACGAGCAGTACTTC	TRBJ2-7	TRBD1	-	TRBV20-1
CSARGDRDYEQYF	TGCAGTGCTAGAGGTGACAGGGACTACGAGCAGTACTTC	TRBJ2-7	TRBD1	-	TRBV20-1
CASSLVSHEQYF	TGCGCCAGCAGCTTGGTGTCCCACGAGCAGTACTTC	TRBJ2-7	-	-	TRBV5-1
CASSPASGRAESTDTQYF	TGTGCCAGCAGCCCGGCTAGCGGGAGGGCCGAGAGCACAGATACGCAGTATTTT	TRBJ2-3	TRBD2	few	TRBV28
CASSRSGRGGTYEQYF	TGTGCCAGCAGCCGGAGCGGGAGGGGGGGGACCTACGAGCAGTACTTC	TRBJ2-7	TRBD2	-	TRBV11-2
CASRQSDDPGELFF	TGCGCCAGCAGGCAGAGCGACGACCCCGGGGAGCTGTTTTTT	TRBJ2-2	-	once	TRBV4-1
CASSGIEQETQYF	TGTGCCAGCAGCGGGATAGAGCAAGAGACCCAGTACTTC	TRBJ2-5	-	once	TRBV6-1
CATSDRTSGPYEQYF	TGTGCCACCAGTGACCGGACTAGCGGACCCTACGAGCAGTACTTC	TRBJ2-7	TRBD2	few	TRBV24-1
CASSPPGELFF	TGTGCCAGCAGCCCCCCCGGGGAGCTGTTTTTT	TRBJ2-2	-	-	TRBV11-2
CSASNSYSGGHTDTQYF	TGCAGTGCTAGTAACTCATATAGCGGGGGCCACACAGATACGCAGTATTTT	TRBJ2-3	TRBD2	-	TRBV20-1
CASSYFPGELFF	TGTGCCAGCAGCTATTTCCCCGGGGAGCTGTTTTTT	TRBJ2-2	-	few	TRBV7-6
CASSQDTDLTYEQYF	TGTGCCAGCAGCCAAGATACGGATTTGACCTACGAGCAGTACTTC	TRBJ2-7	-	-	TRBV4-2
CASSVASGSGFGELFF	TGTGCCAGCAGCGTAGCGAGCGGGAGTGGTTTCGGGGAGCTGTTTTTT	TRBJ2-2	TRBD2	-	TRBV9
CSARVPGANVLTF	TGCAGTGCTAGAGTGCCGGGGGCCAACGTCCTGACTTTC	TRBJ2-6	-	many	TRBV20-1
CSATQGADGYGYTF	TGCAGTGCTACTCAGGGGGCGGATGGCTATGGCTACACCTTC	TRBJ1-2	TRBD1	-	TRBV20-1
CSARGRGITANEQFF	TGCAGTGCGCGGGGTAGGGGGATCACGGCCAATGAGCAGTTCTTC	TRBJ2-1	-	-	TRBV20-1
CASRRENYEQYF	TGTGCCAGTAGGAGGGAAAATTACGAGCAGTACTTC	TRBJ2-7	-	few	TRBV2
CATWNRGNTGELFF	TGTGCCACCTGGAACAGGGGGAACACCGGGGAGCTGTTTTTT	TRBJ2-2	TRBD1	-	TRBV28
CASSIGKSSGAYEQYF	TGTGCCAGTAGTATCGGGAAATCTAGCGGAGCCTACGAGCAGTACTTC	TRBJ2-7	TRBD2	-	TRBV19
CAWSSTSAGGDEQYF	TGTGCCTGGAGTAGTACCTCGGCGGGAGGTGACGAGCAGTACTTC	TRBJ2-7	TRBD2	many	TRBV30
CASSLGQGGFTDTQYF	TGTGCCAGCAGCCTCGGACAGGGGGGCTTCACAGATACGCAGTATTTT	TRBJ2-3	TRBD1	-	TRBV3-1
CASSEAGAISSYEQYF	TGTGCCAGCAGTGAAGCGGGGGCTATTTCCTCCTACGAGCAGTACTTC	TRBJ2-7	-	few	TRBV6-1
CASSYDRGINQPQHF	TGTGCCAGCAGCTACGACAGGGGGATCAATCAGCCCCAGCATTTT	TRBJ1-5	TRBD1	medium-sized	TRBV7-9
CATSESGRADTGELFF	TGTGCCACCAGCGAAAGCGGGAGGGCCGACACCGGGGAGCTGTTTTTT	TRBJ2-2	TRBD2	many	TRBV15
CASSGLHNSPLHF	TGTGCCAGCTCGGGACTGCATAATTCACCCCTCCACTTT	TRBJ1-6	-	few	TRBV6-2/TRBV6-3
CASSLRTSGTGELFF	TGTGCCAGCAGTTTAAGGACTAGCGGCACCGGGGAGCTGTTTTTT	TRBJ2-2	TRBD2	-	TRBV6-5
CASSQVFGDTGELFF	TGTGCCAGCAGCCAAGTGTTCGGGGACACCGGGGAGCTGTTTTTT	TRBJ2-2	-	many	TRBV4-2
CASSSRKSTDTQYF	TGCGCCAGCAGTAGCCGGAAGAGCACAGATACGCAGTATTTT	TRBJ2-3	-	-	TRBV5-1
CASSYFGGDRVQPQHF	TGTGCCAGCAGTTATTTTGGAGGGGACAGGGTACAGCCCCAGCATTTT	TRBJ1-5	TRBD1	few	TRBV27
CASSQESAGVEEQYF	TGTGCCAGCAGCCAAGAGTCAGCGGGAGTTGAAGAGCAGTACTTC	TRBJ2-7	TRBD2	-	TRBV4-2
CATSDLTTVPGNTIYF	TGTGCCACCAGTGATTTGACGACAGTCCCTGGAAACACCATATATTTT	TRBJ1-3	-	-	TRBV24-1
CASAGGATNEKLFF	TGTGCCAGCGCAGGGGGAGCAACTAATGAAAAACTGTTTTTT	TRBJ1-4	TRBD1	-	TRBV2
CAWSGEGIIYEQYF	TGTGCCTGGAGTGGAGAGGGAATAATCTACGAGCAGTACTTC	TRBJ2-7	-	many	TRBV30
CASKRAGSYGYTF	TGTGCCAGCAAAAGGGCGGGAAGCTATGGCTACACCTTC	TRBJ1-2	-	-	TRBV28
CASSYQGITEAFF	TGTGCCAGCAGTTACCAGGGGATCACTGAAGCTTTCTTT	TRBJ1-1	-	medium-sized	TRBV6-5
CASRKQGFYGYTF	TGTGCCAGCAGAAAACAGGGCTTCTATGGCTACACCTTC	TRBJ1-2	-	few	TRBV28
CASSQDSAGSNYGYTF	TGTGCCAGCAGCCAAGATTCGGCAGGATCGAACTATGGCTACACCTTC	TRBJ1-2	-	-	TRBV4-2
CASSLEADNLYEQYF	TGCGCCAGCAGCTTGGAAGCGGATAATCTCTACGAGCAGTACTTC	TRBJ2-7	-	few	TRBV5-1
CASSAGRDSYNEQFF	TGTGCCAGCAGCGCCGGTAGAGACTCCTACAATGAGCAGTTCTTC	TRBJ2-1	-	medium-sized	TRBV7-2
CASSPLRRSEAFF	TGTGCCAGCAGTCCTCTAAGAAGGTCTGAAGCTTTCTTT	TRBJ1-1	-	-	TRBV12-3/TRBV12-4
CASSYSNGRADEQFF	TGTGCCAGCAGTTACTCGAACGGGCGGGCGGATGAGCAGTTCTTC	TRBJ2-1	-	few	TRBV6-5
CASRVGQGGQPQHF	TGTGCCAGCAGGGTGGGACAGGGGGGGCAGCCCCAGCATTTT	TRBJ1-5	TRBD1	-	TRBV2
CASSYIRGRDSNQPQHF	TGTGCCAGCAGTTACATCCGGGGGCGGGATAGCAATCAGCCCCAGCATTTT	TRBJ1-5	-	few	TRBV6-2/TRBV6-3
CASSLGTRLSEQFF	TGTGCCAGCAGCCTCGGGACTAGACTCAGTGAGCAGTTCTTC	TRBJ2-1	TRBD2	many	TRBV7-9
CASSLARGWEQFF	TGCGCCAGCAGCTTGGCCCGGGGGTGGGAGCAGTTCTTC	TRBJ2-1	-	-	TRBV5-1
CASIAGAGGYTF	TGTGCCAGCATTGCAGGGGCGGGGGGCTACACCTTC	TRBJ1-2	-	-	TRBV6-2/TRBV6-3
CSAHSGSSYNEQFF	TGCAGTGCTCATAGCGGGAGCTCCTACAATGAGCAGTTCTTC	TRBJ2-1	TRBD2	-	TRBV20-1
CASSLGRGRGPVSNQPQHF	TGTGCCAGCAGTTTGGGGAGGGGCAGGGGGCCAGTTAGCAATCAGCCCCAGCATTTT	TRBJ1-5	TRBD1	few	TRBV28
CAWTSGTLTRETQYF	TGTGCCTGGACAAGCGGGACTCTGACCCGAGAGACCCAGTACTTC	TRBJ2-5	TRBD2	-	TRBV30
CASRPIPTGELFF	TGTGCCAGTAGGCCGATACCCACCGGGGAGCTGTTTTTT	TRBJ2-2	-	medium-sized	TRBV19
CSARDSRAYNSPLHF	TGCAGTGCTAGAGATAGCAGGGCTTATAATTCACCCCTCCACTTT	TRBJ1-6	-	-	TRBV20-1
CASSSHYEQYF	TGTGCCAGTAGTTCACACTACGAGCAGTACTTC	TRBJ2-7	-	many	TRBV19
CSASVASGSLIEQFF	TGCAGTGCTAGCGTGGCTAGCGGGAGTCTTATTGAGCAGTTCTTC	TRBJ2-1	TRBD2	medium-sized	TRBV20-1